This T cell receptor (beta chain) was identified in a study of CD8+CD57+ T cells in acquired aplastic anemia. Overall study: The average for DNA from sorted CD4+ and CD8+ cells was roughly 3 ug. Roughly 11 million reads, on average, were obtained for CD4+ cells from healthy donors. Study-wide results and limits: Significant differences in CD8+ Simpson's diversity were not observed between patients and controls.

There are 11 residues in the CDR3. V shed 4 bases and J shed 2 bases, with 6 bases lying between them. Germline CDR1 reads SQVTM; CDR2 reads ANQGSEA. In this sample, this clonotype turned up once. Its matching antigen is unknown. CDR3 and TCR beta VDJ profiling relied on a genomic DNA template. TCRdb used MiXCR to reprocess the reads, holding one entry per CDR3 protein. The sample lists about 420,000 distinct CDR3 sequences, 65% to 75% occurring once. V and J are TRBV29-1 and TRBJ2-7; D is possibly TRBD2 (6 bases). The sample comprised sorted CD4+, CD8+, or CD8+CD57+ T cells (not recorded which) from PBMCs. This sequence originates from a human donor in good health, serving as a control. For the CDR3, the DNA is TGCAGCGTTGGCGGGACCTACGAGCAGTACTTC. It yields the protein CSVGGTYEQYF.